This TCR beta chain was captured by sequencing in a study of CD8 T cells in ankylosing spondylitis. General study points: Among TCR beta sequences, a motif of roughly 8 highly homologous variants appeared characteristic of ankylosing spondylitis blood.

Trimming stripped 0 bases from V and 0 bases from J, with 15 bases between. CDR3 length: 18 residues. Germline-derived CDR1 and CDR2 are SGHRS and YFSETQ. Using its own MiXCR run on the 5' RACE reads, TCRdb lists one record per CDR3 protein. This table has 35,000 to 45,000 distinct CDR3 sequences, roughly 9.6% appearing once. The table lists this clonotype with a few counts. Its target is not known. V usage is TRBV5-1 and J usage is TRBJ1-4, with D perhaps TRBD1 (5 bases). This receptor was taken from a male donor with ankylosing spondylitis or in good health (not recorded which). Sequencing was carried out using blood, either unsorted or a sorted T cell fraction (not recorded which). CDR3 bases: TGCGCCAGCAGCTTGGTGCCAGCCGGGGCAACAACTAATGAAAAACTGTTTTTT. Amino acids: CASSLVPAGATTNEKLFF.